This T cell receptor beta chain was captured in a study of T-cell memory formation after mild COVID-19. This clonotype was found a few times. TCRdb used MiXCR to reprocess the 5' RACE reads, holding one entry per CDR3 protein. The data hold about 620,000 distinct CDR3 sequences, with 15% to 20% observed a single time. The sequence came from an adult woman who had mild COVID-19 (a few samples of this study predate the infection). Cell type and time point are not known. Material for sequencing was PBMCs or a T cell subset sorted from them (not recorded which).

The CDR3 bases are TGTGCCACCAGTGACCTCAAGTTGAACACCGGGGAGCTGTTTTTT. Translating it yields CATSDLKLNTGELFF. The chain uses TRBV24-1 and TRBJ2-2; D unresolved. This CDR3 is built from 15 residues. Germline V lookup: CDR1 KGHDR, CDR2 SFDVKD. Trimming cost V 4 bases and J 1 base, with 9 bases left between them.